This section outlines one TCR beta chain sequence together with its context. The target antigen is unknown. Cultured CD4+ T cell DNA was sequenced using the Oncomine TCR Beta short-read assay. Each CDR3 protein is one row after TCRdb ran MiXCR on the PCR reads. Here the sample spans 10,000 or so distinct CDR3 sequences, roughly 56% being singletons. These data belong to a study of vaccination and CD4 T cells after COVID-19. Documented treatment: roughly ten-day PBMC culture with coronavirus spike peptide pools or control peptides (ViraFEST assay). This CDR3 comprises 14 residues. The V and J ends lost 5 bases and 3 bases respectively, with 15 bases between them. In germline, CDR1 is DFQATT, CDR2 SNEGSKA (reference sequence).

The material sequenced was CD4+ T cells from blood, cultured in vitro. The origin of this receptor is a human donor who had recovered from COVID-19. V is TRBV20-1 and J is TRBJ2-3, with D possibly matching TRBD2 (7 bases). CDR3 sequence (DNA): TGCAGTGCTCGTCAAGGGGGGGGAACAGATACGCAGTATTTT. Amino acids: CSARQGGGTDTQYF.